This TCR beta chain was sequenced in a study of cytomegalovirus exposure and HLA in healthy donors. The PCR ran on 60 Vbeta and 13 Jbeta primers. Profiling relied on immunoSEQ multiplex PCR, and the TCRdb table lists in-frame clones only, not all of them. The listing contains roughly 34,000 clones. The CDR3 covers 15 residues. CDR1 is GTSNPN, CDR2 SVGIG, per germline (reference sequence). V lost 2 bases and J lost 5, with 18 bases in between. The sequencing input was PBMCs. The chain recombines TRBV30 with TRBJ2-5; a weak D match, TRBD2 (6 bases). The TCR comes from a woman between 40 and 55 years old in good health and CMV-seropositive. The CDR3 loop reads CAWSFPTSFAETQYF. In DNA, the CDR3 is TGTGCCTGGAGTTTCCCGACTAGTTTTGCGGAGACCCAGTACTTC.